This paragraph reports one T cell receptor (beta chain). In the authors' workflow: Reference gene primer amplification yielded estimated nucleated cell counts. Profiling relied on immunoSEQ multiplex PCR, and the TCRdb table lists in-frame clones only, not all of them. That table supplies the V and J calls and clone size; D and trimming were determined from the DNA. This sample has about 360,000 clones; more than 85% occur once, and the top ten carry roughly 3.1%. This sample was included in a study of blood T cell repertoires in COVID-19. The overall study: COVID-19 samples, acute and convalescent, were from the United States, Italy and Spain. The analysed material was cDNA or gDNA that came from T cells, B-cell-depleted T cells, or PBMCs.

V was pared by 5 bases and J by 4 bases, with 14 bases of the junction left unmatched. CDR3 length equals 16 residues. The germline V gene encodes CDR1 SGHAT and CDR2 FQNNGV. The sequenced sample consisted of peripheral blood. The TCR originated in a human donor in a cohort sampled during active COVID-19. This sequence joins TRBV11-2 and TRBJ2-7; TRBD1 agrees at 7 bases. The chain's CDR3 is CASSRNLQGLWYEQYF. CDR3 nucleotides: TGTGCCAGCAGCCGCAATTTACAGGGGCTATGGTACGAGCAGTACTTC.